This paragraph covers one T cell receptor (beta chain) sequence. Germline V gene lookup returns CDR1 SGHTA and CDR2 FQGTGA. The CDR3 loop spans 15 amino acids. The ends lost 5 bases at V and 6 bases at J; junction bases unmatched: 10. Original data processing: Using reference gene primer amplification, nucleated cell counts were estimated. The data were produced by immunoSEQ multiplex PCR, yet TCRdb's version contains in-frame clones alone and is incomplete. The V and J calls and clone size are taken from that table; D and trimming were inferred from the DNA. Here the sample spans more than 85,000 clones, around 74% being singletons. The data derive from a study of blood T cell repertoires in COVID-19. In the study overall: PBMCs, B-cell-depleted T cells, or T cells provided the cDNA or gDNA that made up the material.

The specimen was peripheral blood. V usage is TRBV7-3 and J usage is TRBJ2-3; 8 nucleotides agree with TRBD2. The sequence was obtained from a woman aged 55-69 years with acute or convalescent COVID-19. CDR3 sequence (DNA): TGTGCCAGCAGCCCCGGGGGGGGCGGCAGGGATACGCAGTATTTT. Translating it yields CASSPGGGGRDTQYF.